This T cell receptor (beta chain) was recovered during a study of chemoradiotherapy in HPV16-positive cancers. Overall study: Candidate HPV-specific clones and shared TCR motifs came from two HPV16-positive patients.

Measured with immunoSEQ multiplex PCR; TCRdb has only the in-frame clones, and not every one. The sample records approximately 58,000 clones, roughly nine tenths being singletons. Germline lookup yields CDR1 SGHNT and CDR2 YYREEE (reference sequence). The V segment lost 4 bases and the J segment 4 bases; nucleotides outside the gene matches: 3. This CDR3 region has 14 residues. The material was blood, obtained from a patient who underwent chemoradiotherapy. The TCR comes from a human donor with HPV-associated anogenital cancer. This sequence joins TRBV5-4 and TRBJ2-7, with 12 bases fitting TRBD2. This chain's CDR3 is CASSPSGRAYEQYF. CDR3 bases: TGTGCCAGCAGCCCTAGCGGGAGGGCGTACGAGCAGTACTTC.